These T cell receptor beta chains were read from a single sample in a study of beta chain features in type 1 diabetes. Sequencing used immunoSEQ multiplex PCR; TCRdb keeps in-frame clones, though not all of them. The sample holds around 250,000 clones, 11% to 15% seen once. Sequenced input: naive CD4+ T cells from blood. The source is a woman aged 40 to 50 in good health. Both conserved end residues are part of each CDR3. Fields, in order: V gene, clone size, CDR3 protein. A row's size may be missing; if present it is once, few, many or a size class.

>TRBV18|few
CASSPTGVAETQYF
>TRBV5-1|.
CASSLPGVETQYF
>TRBV5-4|.
CASSGLAGRGQETQYF
>TRBV14|few
CASSRLGQGAVEQYF
>TRBV19|few
CASSIGQGSYEQYF
>TRBV18|.
CASSPRTSDEQFF
>TRBV2|.
CASGGNRAVREKLFF
>TRBV9|.
CASSPYSKGASYNEQFF
>TRBV5-3|.
CARSLGMASGDLSSYNEQFF
>TRBV6-5|few
CASSYTSGGGQETQYF
>TRBV19|.
CASRLTGGLAEAFF
>TRBV18|.
CASSLDRRNQPQHF
>TRBV4-1|few
CASSPNQAGGYNEQFF
>TRBV5-6|few
CASSRGLAALETQYF
>TRBV2|.
CASVRDRAYEQYF
>TRBV5-4|.
CASSSASVLIWDTQYF
>TRBV7-2|.
CASSSGRGRGPIEQYF
>TRBV7-2|few
CASAGTDTQYF
>TRBV9|.
CASTEGGNTGELFF
>TRBV19|.
CASTSRQFGEQFF
>TRBV25-1|few
CASSPQTGPSEAFF
>TRBV27|.
CASSRYRGSGANVLTF
>TRBV18|.
CASSPGTALYEQYF
>TRBV5-6|.
CASSLSSDTQYF
>TRBV5-1|.
CASSFGLPTNTDTQYF
>TRBV7-9|few
CASSRQAIGSPLHF
>TRBV5-1|.
CASSLEGGRLNEQFF
>TRBV9|.
CASSVTDRGNEKLFF
>TRBV19|.
CASSIGAGSSPLHF
>TRBV18|few
CASSPLDLTDTQYF
>TRBV7-2|few
CASSLRDSNYGYTF
>TRBV6-5|once
CASSYDWAPWRPGYTF
>TRBV5-5|.
CASRFWTGRNTEAFF
>TRBV21-1|.
CASSYGSGKRVQPQHF
>TRBV19|.
CASSAGGNYNSPLHF
>TRBV6-4|.
CASSPDSYNEQFF
>TRBV6-1|.
CASSETQGAPTGELFF
>TRBV7-2|once
CASSLEWGTPGAEAFF
>TRBV2|.
CASSLDSQETQYF
>TRBV6-5|few
CASSYWGGTGGETQYF